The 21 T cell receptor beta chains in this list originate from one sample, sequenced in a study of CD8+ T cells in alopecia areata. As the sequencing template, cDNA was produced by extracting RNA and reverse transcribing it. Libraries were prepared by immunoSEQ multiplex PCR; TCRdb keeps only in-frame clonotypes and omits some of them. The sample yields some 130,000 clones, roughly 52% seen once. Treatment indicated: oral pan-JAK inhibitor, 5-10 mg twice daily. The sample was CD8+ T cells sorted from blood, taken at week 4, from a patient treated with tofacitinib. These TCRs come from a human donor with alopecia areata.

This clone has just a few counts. DNA for the CDR3: TGTGCCAGCAGCGCGCGGGGCGGGAACTCCTACGAGCAGTACTTC. It specifies CASSARGGNSYEQYF. V gene TRBV2 combines with J gene TRBJ2-7; a possible D gene is TRBD2 (6 bases). Germline loops: CDR1 SNHLY, CDR2 FYNNEI. The CDR3 sequence is 15 residues long. Trimming cost V 6 bases and J 0 bases, with 15 bases left between them.

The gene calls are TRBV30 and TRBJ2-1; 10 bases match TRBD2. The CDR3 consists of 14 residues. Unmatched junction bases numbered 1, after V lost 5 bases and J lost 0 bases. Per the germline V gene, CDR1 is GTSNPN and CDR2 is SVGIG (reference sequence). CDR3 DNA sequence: TGTGCCTGGGAGCGGGGGGGCTCCTACAATGAGCAGTTCTTC. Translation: CAWERGGSYNEQFF.

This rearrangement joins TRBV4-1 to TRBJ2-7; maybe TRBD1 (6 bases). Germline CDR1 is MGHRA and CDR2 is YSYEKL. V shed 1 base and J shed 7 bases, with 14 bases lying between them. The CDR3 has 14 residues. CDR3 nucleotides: TGCGCCAGCAGCCAAGGTCAGGGGTTGGGGGAGCAGTACTTC. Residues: CASSQGQGLGEQYF.

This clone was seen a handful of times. As DNA, the CDR3 is TGTGCCGTAGACTCCGGGACTGAGGCCTACGAGCAGTACTTC. Translating it yields CAVDSGTEAYEQYF. The chain recombines TRBV10-3 with TRBJ2-7, with TRBD2 as a possible D gene (6 bases). Germline values: CDR1 ENHRY, CDR2 SYGVKD. Trimming pared 11 bases from V and 2 bases from J, leaving 19 bases between. CDR3 length: 14 residues.

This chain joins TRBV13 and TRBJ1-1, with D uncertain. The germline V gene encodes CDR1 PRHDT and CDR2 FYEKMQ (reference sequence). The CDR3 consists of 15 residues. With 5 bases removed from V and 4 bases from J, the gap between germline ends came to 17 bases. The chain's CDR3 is CASSHIRAVGTEAFF. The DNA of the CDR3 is TGTGCCAGCAGCCATATTCGCGCAGTAGGCACTGAAGCTTTCTTT.

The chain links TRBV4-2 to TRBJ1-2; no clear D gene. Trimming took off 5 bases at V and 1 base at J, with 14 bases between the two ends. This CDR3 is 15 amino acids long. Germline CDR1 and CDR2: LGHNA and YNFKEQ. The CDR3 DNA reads TGTGCCAGCAGCGCCCTGATGACTGTTAACTATGGCTACACCTTC. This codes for CASSALMTVNYGYTF.

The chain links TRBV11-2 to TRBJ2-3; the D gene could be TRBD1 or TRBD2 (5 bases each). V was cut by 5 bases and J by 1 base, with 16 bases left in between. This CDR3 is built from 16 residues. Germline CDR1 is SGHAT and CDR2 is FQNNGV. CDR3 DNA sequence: TGTGCCAGCAGCGATACCGGGACGTTCGGCACAGATACGCAGTATTTT. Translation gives CASSDTGTFGTDTQYF.

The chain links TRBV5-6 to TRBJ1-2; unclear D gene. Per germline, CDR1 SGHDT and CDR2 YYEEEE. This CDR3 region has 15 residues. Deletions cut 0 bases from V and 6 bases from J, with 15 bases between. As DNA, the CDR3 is TGTGCCAGCAGCTTGGAGGAGATCGTCTTCGATGGCTACACCTTC. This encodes CASSLEEIVFDGYTF.

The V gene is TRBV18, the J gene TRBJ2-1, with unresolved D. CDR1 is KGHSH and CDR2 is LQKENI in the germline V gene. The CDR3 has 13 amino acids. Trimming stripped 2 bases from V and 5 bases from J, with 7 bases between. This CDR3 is CASSPRTDNEQFF. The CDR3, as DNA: TGTGCCAGCTCACCAAGGACGGACAATGAGCAGTTCTTC.

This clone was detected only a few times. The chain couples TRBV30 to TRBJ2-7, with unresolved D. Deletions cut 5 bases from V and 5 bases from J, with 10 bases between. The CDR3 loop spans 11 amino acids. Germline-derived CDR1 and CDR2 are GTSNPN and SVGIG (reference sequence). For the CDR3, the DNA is TGTGCCTGGTCCATTTCCCACGAGCAGTACTTC. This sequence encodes CAWSISHEQYF.

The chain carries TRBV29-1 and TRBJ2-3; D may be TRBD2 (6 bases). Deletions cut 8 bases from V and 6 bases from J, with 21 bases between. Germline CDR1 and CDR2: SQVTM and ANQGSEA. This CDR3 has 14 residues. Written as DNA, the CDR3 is TGCAGCCCGAGGCTAGCGAGGATGCCGGATACGCAGTATTTT. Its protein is CSPRLARMPDTQYF.

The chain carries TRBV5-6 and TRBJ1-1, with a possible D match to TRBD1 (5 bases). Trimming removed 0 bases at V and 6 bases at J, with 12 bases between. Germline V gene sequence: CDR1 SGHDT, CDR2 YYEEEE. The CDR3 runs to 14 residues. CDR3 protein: CASSLGQGPPEAFF. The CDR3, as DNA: TGTGCCAGCAGCTTGGGGCAGGGCCCACCTGAAGCTTTCTTT.

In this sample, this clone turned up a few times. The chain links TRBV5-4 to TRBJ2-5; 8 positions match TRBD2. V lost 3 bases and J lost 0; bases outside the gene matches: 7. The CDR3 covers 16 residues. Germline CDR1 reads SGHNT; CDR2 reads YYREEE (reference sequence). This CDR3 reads CASSSGTSRHQETQYF. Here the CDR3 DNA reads TGTGCCAGCAGCTCGGGGACTAGTCGCCACCAAGAGACCCAGTACTTC.

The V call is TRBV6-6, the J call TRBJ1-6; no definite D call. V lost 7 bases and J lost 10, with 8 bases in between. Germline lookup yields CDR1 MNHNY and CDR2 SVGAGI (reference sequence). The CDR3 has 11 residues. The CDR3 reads CASTGGSPLHF. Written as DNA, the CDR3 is TGTGCCAGCACCGGAGGGTCACCCCTCCACTTT.

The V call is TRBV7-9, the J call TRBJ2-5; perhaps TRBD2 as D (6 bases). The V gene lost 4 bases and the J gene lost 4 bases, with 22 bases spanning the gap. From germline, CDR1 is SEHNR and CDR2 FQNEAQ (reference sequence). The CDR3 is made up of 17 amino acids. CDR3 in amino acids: CASSSHLVGGGGETQYF. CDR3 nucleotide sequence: TGTGCCAGCAGCTCCCATCTCGTGGGGGGTGGAGGAGAGACCCAGTACTTC. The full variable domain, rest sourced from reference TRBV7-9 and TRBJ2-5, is DTGVSQNPRHKITKRGQNVTFRCDPISEHNRLYWYRQTLGQGPEFLTYFQNEAQLEKSRLLSDRFSAERPKGSFSTLEIQRTEQGDSAMYLCASSSHLVGGGGETQYFGPGTRLLVL.

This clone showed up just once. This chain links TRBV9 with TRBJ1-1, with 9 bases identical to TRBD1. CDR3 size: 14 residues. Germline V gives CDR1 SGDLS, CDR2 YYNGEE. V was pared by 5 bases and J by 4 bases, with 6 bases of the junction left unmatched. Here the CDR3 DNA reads TGTGCCAGCAGGAAGACAGGGGGTTCCACTGAAGCTTTCTTT. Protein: CASRKTGGSTEAFF.

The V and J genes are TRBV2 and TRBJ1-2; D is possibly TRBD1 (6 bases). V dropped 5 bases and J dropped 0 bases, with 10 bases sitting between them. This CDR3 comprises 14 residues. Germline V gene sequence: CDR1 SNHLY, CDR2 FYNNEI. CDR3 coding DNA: TGTGCCAGCAGTCGACAGGAAGCTAACTATGGCTACACCTTC. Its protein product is CASSRQEANYGYTF.

The CDR3 nucleotides read TGTGCCAGCAGCACAAGGGACCTCTCCGCCTACGAGCAGTACTTC. Its protein product is CASSTRDLSAYEQYF. The rearrangement joins TRBV13 to TRBJ2-7; the D gene could be TRBD1 or TRBD2 (5 bases each). CDR3 length: 15 residues. In germline, CDR1 is PRHDT, CDR2 FYEKMQ (reference sequence). The germline V and J ends were trimmed by 5 bases and 2 bases, with 16 bases remaining between them.

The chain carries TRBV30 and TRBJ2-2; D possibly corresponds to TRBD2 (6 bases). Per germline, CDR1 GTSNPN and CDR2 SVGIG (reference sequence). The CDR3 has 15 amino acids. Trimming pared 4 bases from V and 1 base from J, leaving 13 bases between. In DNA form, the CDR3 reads TGTGCCTGGACCGAAGCGGGTGTGAACACCGGGGAGCTGTTTTTT. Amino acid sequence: CAWTEAGVNTGELFF.

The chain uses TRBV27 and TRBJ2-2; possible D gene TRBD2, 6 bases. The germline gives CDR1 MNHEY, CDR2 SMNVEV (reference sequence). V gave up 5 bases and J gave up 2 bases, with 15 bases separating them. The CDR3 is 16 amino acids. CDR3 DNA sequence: TGTGCCAGCAGTATGTACGCGGGGTCTAACACCGGGGAGCTGTTTTTT. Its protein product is CASSMYAGSNTGELFF.

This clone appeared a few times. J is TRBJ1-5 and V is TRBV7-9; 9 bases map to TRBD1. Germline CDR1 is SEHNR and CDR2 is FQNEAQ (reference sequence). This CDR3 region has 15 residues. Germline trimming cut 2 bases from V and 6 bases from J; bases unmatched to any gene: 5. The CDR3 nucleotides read TGTGCCAGCAGCTTACCGGGACAGGGACCTCAGCCCCAGCATTTT. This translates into CASSLPGQGPQPQHF.